Presented here are 24 T cell receptor beta chains from one specimen sequenced in a study of T-cell memory formation after mild COVID-19. Each CDR3 protein is one row after TCRdb ran MiXCR on the 5' RACE reads. The sample has some 88,000 distinct CDR3 sequences, roughly 25% seen once. Sequencing was carried out using PBMCs or a T cell subset sorted from them (not recorded which). These receptors came from a man aged 18 to 35 who had mild COVID-19 (a few samples of this study predate the infection). Cell type and time point are not known.

The chain couples TRBV19 to TRBJ2-1; 14 positions agree with TRBD2. Per germline, CDR1 LNHDA and CDR2 SQIVND (reference sequence). This CDR3 has 15 amino acids. V lost 8 bases and J lost 6; bases outside the gene matches: 6. The CDR3, as DNA: TGTGCCAGTCGACCGGGACTAGCGGGGGCCAATGAGCAGTTCTTC. Encoded protein: CASRPGLAGANEQFF.

In nucleotides, the CDR3 is TGTGCCAGCAGTGTCACCGGGACAGGGGGCGAGGAGACCCAGTACTTC. Protein: CASSVTGTGGEETQYF. This chain uses TRBV6-6 with TRBJ2-5; 12 bases match TRBD1. The CDR3 spans 16 residues. The germline V gene encodes CDR1 MNHNY and CDR2 SVGAGI (reference sequence). The V gene end was trimmed by 5 bases and the J gene end by 5 bases; junction bases not matched to a gene: 9.

This clonotype came up a few times. The V call is TRBV29-1, the J call TRBJ2-3; TRBD2 agrees at 11 bases. The CDR3 runs 17 residues. The V gene's germline CDR1 is SQVTM and CDR2 ANQGSEA. The J segment lost 3 bases and the V segment lost 5 bases, leaving 13 bases of the junction unmatched. This CDR3 reads CSVPKNRPSGGTDTQYF. CDR3 nucleotide sequence: TGCAGCGTTCCCAAGAACCGCCCTAGCGGGGGGACAGATACGCAGTATTTT.

This chain uses TRBV7-8 with TRBJ2-7; 9 bases match TRBD1. J lost 2 bases, V lost 5 bases, and 4 bases had no gene match. CDR3 length: 14 amino acids. The germline CDR1 and CDR2 sequences are SGHVS and FQNEAQ. CDR3 in DNA: TGTGCCAGCAGCCCCGGGACAGGGACCTACGAGCAGTACGTC. This translates into CASSPGTGTYEQYV.

The rearrangement uses TRBV6-1 and TRBJ2-7; 11 bases are shared with TRBD1. The CDR3 loop spans 16 amino acids. The J segment lost 4 bases and the V segment lost 3 bases, leaving 8 bases of the junction unmatched. Germline CDR1 is MNHNS and CDR2 is SASEGT. The chain's CDR3 is CASSDLGQGAWYEQYV. Here the CDR3 DNA reads TGTGCCAGCAGTGACCTAGGACAGGGGGCTTGGTACGAGCAGTACGTC.

This clonotype has just a few counts. This chain uses TRBV15 with TRBJ1-5; 7 bases match TRBD1. This CDR3 comprises 16 residues. The germline V gene has CDR1 LNHNV and CDR2 YYDKDF (reference sequence). V lost 5 bases, J lost 4 bases, and 11 bases stayed unmatched. The CDR3 spells CATSPIRAGGNQPQHF. Written as DNA, the CDR3 is TGTGCCACCAGCCCCATCCGAGCAGGGGGTAATCAGCCCCAGCATTTT.

J is TRBJ2-2 and V is TRBV7-2; TRBD2 is a possible D gene (6 bases). Trimming cost V 3 bases and J 6 bases, with 20 bases left between them. Germline V gene lookup returns CDR1 SGHTA and CDR2 FQGNSA. CDR3 size: 17 residues. CDR3 in DNA: TGTGCCAGCAGCTTTTATCCGGGACTCTGGCGCCCCGGGGAGCTGTTTTTT. Its translation: CASSFYPGLWRPGELFF.

In its sample, this clonotype was seen a few times. This chain uses TRBV20-1 with TRBJ2-2; 7 bases match TRBD1. The CDR3 sequence is 14 residues long. Germline CDR1 and CDR2: DFQATT and SNEGSKA (reference sequence). V shed 3 bases and J 7 bases; nucleotides not matched to a gene: 8. In DNA, the CDR3 is TGCAGTGCTAGGACAGGGAGAACAGTCGGGGAGCTGTTTTTT. This codes for CSARTGRTVGELFF.

The J gene is TRBJ2-7, the V gene TRBV27; D might be TRBD1 (5 bases). Germline V CDR1 and CDR2: MNHEY, SMNVEV (reference sequence). The CDR3 is 14 residues long. Trimming cost V 4 bases and J 0 bases, with 10 bases left between them. The CDR3 region is CASSSAGPSYEQYF. The CDR3 coding sequence is TGTGCCAGCAGTTCCGCAGGGCCCTCCTACGAGCAGTACTTC.

The V and J genes are TRBV18 and TRBJ2-2; D unclear. Deletions cut 2 bases from V and 0 bases from J, with 10 bases between. Germline V gives CDR1 KGHSH, CDR2 LQKENI. The CDR3 sequence is 16 residues long. As DNA, the CDR3 is TGTGCCAGCTCACCATTCGCGGAGACGAACACCGGGGAGCTGTTTTTT. Encoded protein: CASSPFAETNTGELFF.

The V and J genes are TRBV4-1 and TRBJ1-2; unclear D gene. The V end was cut by 1 base, the J end by 0 bases, with 12 bases between. The CDR3 sequence is 16 residues long. Per germline, CDR1 MGHRA and CDR2 YSYEKL. CDR3 in amino acids: CASSQGRSTSNYGYTF. The CDR3 coding sequence is TGCGCCAGCAGCCAAGGGCGGAGCACGTCTAACTATGGCTACACCTTC.

This rearrangement joins TRBV7-2 to TRBJ1-5, with 11 bases lining up with TRBD1. J was trimmed by 7 bases and V by 1 base; bases with no gene match: 6. This CDR3 has 16 amino acids. Germline CDR1 and CDR2: SGHTA and FQGNSA. The CDR3 sequence is CASSLGDRGRGQPQHF. The CDR3, as DNA: TGTGCCAGCAGCTTAGGGGACAGGGGGAGAGGGCAGCCCCAGCATTTT.

This clonotype is labeled as medium-sized. This chain links TRBV9 with TRBJ2-7; a possible D gene is TRBD2 (5 bases). Per germline, CDR1 SGDLS and CDR2 YYNGEE. Between the trimmed V and J ends, which lost 4 bases and 3 bases, there was a span of 14 bases. The CDR3 has 14 amino acids. CDR3 DNA sequence: TGTGCCAGCAGCTTAGCCGGGGATGACTACGAGCAGTACTTC. It specifies CASSLAGDDYEQYF.

This clonotype has at least ten counts. CDR3: CASSLVAGVHEQFF. CDR3 nucleotides: TGTGCCAGCAGCTTAGTAGCGGGGGTACATGAGCAGTTCTTC. The rearrangement joins TRBV5-6 to TRBJ2-1, with TRBD2 matching 9 bases. Trimming at V came to 2 bases and at J to 8 bases, leaving 5 bases not matched to a gene. CDR1 and CDR2 (germline): SGHDT, YYEEEE. CDR3 length equals 14 residues.

In its sample, this clonotype was seen many times. The CDR3 DNA reads TGTGCCAGCAGCCTAGACTCCCCAACAGATACGCAGTATTTT. Its translation: CASSLDSPTDTQYF. This chain uses TRBV9 with TRBJ2-3; D ambiguous. Germline V gives CDR1 SGDLS, CDR2 YYNGEE. This CDR3 spans 14 amino acids. The V end was cut by 4 bases, the J end by 3 bases, with 12 bases between.

This clonotype was seen a few times. J is TRBJ1-1 and V is TRBV4-3; the match to TRBD1 covers 8 bases. The CDR3 has 14 residues. The germline CDR1 and CDR2 sequences are LGHNA and YSLEER. The trim removed 3 bases at V and 7 bases at J, leaving 7 bases unmatched. Here the CDR3 reads CASSHNDRGREAFF. CDR3 DNA: TGCGCCAGCAGCCATAACGACAGGGGCCGTGAAGCTTTCTTT.

This chain connects TRBV27 to TRBJ1-1, with D tentatively TRBD1 (5 bases). The CDR3 consists of 12 residues. Germline lookup yields CDR1 MNHEY and CDR2 SMNVEV (reference sequence). The germline V and J ends were trimmed by 2 bases and 13 bases, with 14 bases remaining between them. The CDR3 here is CASSLRDRELFF. In DNA, the CDR3 is TGTGCCAGCAGTTTAAGGGACCGCGAGCTTTTCTTT.

This chain joins TRBV6-1 and TRBJ2-7; 11 bases line up with TRBD2. The CDR3 consists of 19 residues. CDR1 is MNHNS and CDR2 is SASEGT in the germline V gene. V lost 2 bases, J lost 2 bases, and 14 bases stayed unmatched. The CDR3 sequence is CASSELAPLAGAAAYEQYF. The CDR3 DNA sequence: TGTGCCAGCAGTGAATTGGCCCCACTAGCGGGGGCCGCCGCCTACGAGCAGTACTTC.

This clonotype is termed medium-sized. The genes are TRBV29-1 and TRBJ2-2; TRBD2 agrees at 10 bases. Losses at the gene ends were 3 bases for V and 3 bases for J; bases not matched to a gene: 1. The CDR3 runs 14 residues. Germline assignment: CDR1 SQVTM and CDR2 ANQGSEA. The CDR3 protein is CSVDSGGDTGELFF. The CDR3 region has the DNA TGCAGCGTTGACAGCGGGGGGGACACCGGGGAGCTGTTTTTT.

This clonotype was counted between two and nine times. The rearrangement links TRBV6-5 to TRBJ1-2, with 7 bases aligning to TRBD1. The germline gives CDR1 MNHEY, CDR2 SVGAGI. With V trimmed by 7 bases and J by 7 bases, 12 bases remained unmatched. This CDR3 has 14 amino acids. The CDR3 reads CASTSGGQWRGYTF. The CDR3 DNA is TGTGCCAGCACCTCAGGGGGACAGTGGCGTGGCTACACCTTC.

This clonotype was detected only a few times. This rearrangement joins TRBV5-1 to TRBJ1-4, with TRBD1 identical over 9 bases. The germline V gene has CDR1 SGHRS and CDR2 YFSETQ. The length of the CDR3 is 17 residues. After removal of 1 base from V and 0 bases from J, the junction contained 4 bases not matched to a gene. In nucleotides, the CDR3 is TGCGCCAGCAGCTTGAAGGGACAGGGCGCAACTAATGAAAAACTGTTTTTT. Amino acids: CASSLKGQGATNEKLFF.

This sequence joins TRBV4-1 and TRBJ1-4; 8 nucleotides agree with TRBD1. The CDR3 loop spans 14 amino acids. Germline CDR1 MGHRA, CDR2 YSYEKL. The junction had 4 bases not matched to a gene; V was cut back by 4 bases and J by 6 bases. The CDR3 DNA is TGCGCCAGCAGCCTCGGGACAGGAGATGAAAAACTGTTTTTT. It yields the protein CASSLGTGDEKLFF.

The rearrangement uses TRBV5-1 and TRBJ2-1; 7 nucleotides line up with TRBD1. The CDR3 is made up of 16 amino acids. The V segment lost 3 bases and the J segment 10 bases; nucleotides outside the gene matches: 16. The germline V gene encodes CDR1 SGHRS and CDR2 YFSETQ. DNA for the CDR3: TGCGCCAGCAGCTCCGGACAGGCAGTAGGGCTGGACGAGCAGTTCTTC. Translation gives CASSSGQAVGLDEQFF.

The chain recombines TRBV13 with TRBJ2-2; 9 bases line up with TRBD1. CDR3 size: 16 residues. J gave up 8 bases and V 5 bases, and 12 bases lay outside the gene matches. Germline V CDR1 and CDR2: PRHDT, FYEKMQ (reference sequence). The CDR3 coding sequence is TGTGCCAGCAGCGTTACGGGACAGGGAATTGCTGGGGAGCTGTTTTTT. Residues: CASSVTGQGIAGELFF.